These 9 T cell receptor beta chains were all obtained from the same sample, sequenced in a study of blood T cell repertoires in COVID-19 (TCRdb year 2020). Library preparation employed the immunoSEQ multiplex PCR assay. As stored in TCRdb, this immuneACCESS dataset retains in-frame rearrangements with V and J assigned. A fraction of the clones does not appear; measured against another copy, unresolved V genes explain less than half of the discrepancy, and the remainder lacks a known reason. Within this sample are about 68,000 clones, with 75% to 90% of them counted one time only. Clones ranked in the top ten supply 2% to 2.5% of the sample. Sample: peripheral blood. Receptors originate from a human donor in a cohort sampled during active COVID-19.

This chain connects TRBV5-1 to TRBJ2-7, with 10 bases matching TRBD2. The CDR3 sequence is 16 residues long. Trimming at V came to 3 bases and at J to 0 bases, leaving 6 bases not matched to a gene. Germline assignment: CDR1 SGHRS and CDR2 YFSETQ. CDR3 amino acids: CASSWSTSGASYEQYF. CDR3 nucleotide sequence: TGCGCCAGCAGCTGGAGTACTAGCGGGGCCTCCTACGAGCAGTACTTC.

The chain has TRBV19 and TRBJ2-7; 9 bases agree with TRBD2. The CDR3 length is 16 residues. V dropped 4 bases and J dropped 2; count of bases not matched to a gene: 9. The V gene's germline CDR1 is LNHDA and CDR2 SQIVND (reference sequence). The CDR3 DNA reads TGTGCCAGTAGTACAAACAGCGGGGGGCCGACCTACGAGCAGTACTTC. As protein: CASSTNSGGPTYEQYF.

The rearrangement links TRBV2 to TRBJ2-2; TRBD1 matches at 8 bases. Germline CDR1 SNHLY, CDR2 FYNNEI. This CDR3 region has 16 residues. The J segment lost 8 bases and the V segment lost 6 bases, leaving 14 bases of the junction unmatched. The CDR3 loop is CASRAYDRGVGGELFF. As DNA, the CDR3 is TGTGCCAGCAGAGCCTACGACAGGGGTGTAGGAGGGGAGCTGTTTTTT. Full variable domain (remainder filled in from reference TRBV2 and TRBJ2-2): EPEVTQTPSHQVTQMGQEVILRCVPISNHLYFYWYRQILGQKVEFLVSFYNNEISEKSEIFDDQFSVERPDGSNFTLKIRSTKLEDSAMYFCASRAYDRGVGGELFFGEGSRLTVL.

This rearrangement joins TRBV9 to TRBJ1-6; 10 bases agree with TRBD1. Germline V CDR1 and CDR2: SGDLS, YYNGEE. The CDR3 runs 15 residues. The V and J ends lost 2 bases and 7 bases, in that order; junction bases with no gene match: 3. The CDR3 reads CASSVQGQGNSPLHF. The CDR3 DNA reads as TGTGCCAGCAGCGTTCAGGGACAGGGGAATTCACCCCTCCACTTT. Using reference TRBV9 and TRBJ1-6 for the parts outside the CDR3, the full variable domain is DSGVTQTPKHLITATGQRVTLRCSPRSGDLSVYWYQQSLDQGLQFLIQYYNGEERAKGNILERFSAQQFPDLHSELNLSSLELGDSALYFCASSVQGQGNSPLHFGNGTRLTVT.

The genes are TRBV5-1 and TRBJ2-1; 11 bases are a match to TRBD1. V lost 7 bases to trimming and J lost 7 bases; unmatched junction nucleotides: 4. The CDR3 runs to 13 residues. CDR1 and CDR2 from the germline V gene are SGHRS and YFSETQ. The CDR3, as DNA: TGCGCCAGCCAGGGACAGGGGGTAAATGAGCAGTTCTTC. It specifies CASQGQGVNEQFF.

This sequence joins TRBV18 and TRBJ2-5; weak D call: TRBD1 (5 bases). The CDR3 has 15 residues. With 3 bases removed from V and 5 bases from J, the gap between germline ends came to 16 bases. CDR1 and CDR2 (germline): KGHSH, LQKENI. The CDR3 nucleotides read TGTGCCAGCTCACCCCAAGGAGATTCAGGGGAGACCCAGTACTTC. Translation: CASSPQGDSGETQYF.

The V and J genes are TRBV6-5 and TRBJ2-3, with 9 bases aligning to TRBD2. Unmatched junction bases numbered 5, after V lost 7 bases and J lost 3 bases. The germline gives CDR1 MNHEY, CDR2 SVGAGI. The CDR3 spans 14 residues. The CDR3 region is CASTPAGGTDTQYF. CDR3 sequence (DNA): TGTGCCAGCACCCCTGCGGGAGGGACAGATACGCAGTATTTT.

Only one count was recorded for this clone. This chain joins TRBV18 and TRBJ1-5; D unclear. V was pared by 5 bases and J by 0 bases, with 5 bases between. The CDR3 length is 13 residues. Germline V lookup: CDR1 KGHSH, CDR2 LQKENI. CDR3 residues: CASSEGSNQPQHF. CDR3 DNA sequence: TGTGCCAGCTCAGAGGGTAGCAATCAGCCCCAGCATTTT. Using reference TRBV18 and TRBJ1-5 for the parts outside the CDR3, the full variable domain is NAGVMQNPRHLVRRRGQEARLRCSPMKGHSHVYWYRQLPEEGLKFMVYLQKENIIDESGMPKERFSAEFPKEGPSILRIQQVVRGDSAAYFCASSEGSNQPQHFGDGTRLSIL.

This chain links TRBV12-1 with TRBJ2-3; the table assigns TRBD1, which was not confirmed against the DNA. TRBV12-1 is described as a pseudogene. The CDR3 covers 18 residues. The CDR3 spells CASSFISISGTGSDTQYF. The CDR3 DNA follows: TGTGCCAGCAGCTTTATCTCGATATCCGGGACAGGGTCAGATACGCAGTATTTT.